The sample holds a few counts of the clone carrying this T cell receptor (beta chain). Antigen specificity is unknown. The data were obtained in a study of CD8 T cells in ankylosing spondylitis. Study-wide findings and caveats: Reactive arthritis synovial fluid and blood were previously reported to contain some motif variants.

TCRdb called the 5' RACE reads again in MiXCR, with one record for every CDR3 protein. The table has approximately 140,000 distinct CDR3 sequences, 7% to 10% seen once; the top ten hold 6% to 9.5%. Trimming removed 4 bases from V and 1 base from J, with 10 bases in between. This CDR3 is built from 14 residues. In germline, CDR1 is LGHDT, CDR2 YNNKEL (reference sequence). J is TRBJ1-1 and V is TRBV3-1; D may be TRBD1 (6 bases). Source material: synovial fluid, either unsorted or a sorted T cell fraction (not recorded which). The origin of this receptor is a male donor with ankylosing spondylitis. CDR3 nucleotides: TGTGCCAGCAGCCTATCACAGGGGAACACTGAAGCTTTCTTT. Residues: CASSLSQGNTEAFF.